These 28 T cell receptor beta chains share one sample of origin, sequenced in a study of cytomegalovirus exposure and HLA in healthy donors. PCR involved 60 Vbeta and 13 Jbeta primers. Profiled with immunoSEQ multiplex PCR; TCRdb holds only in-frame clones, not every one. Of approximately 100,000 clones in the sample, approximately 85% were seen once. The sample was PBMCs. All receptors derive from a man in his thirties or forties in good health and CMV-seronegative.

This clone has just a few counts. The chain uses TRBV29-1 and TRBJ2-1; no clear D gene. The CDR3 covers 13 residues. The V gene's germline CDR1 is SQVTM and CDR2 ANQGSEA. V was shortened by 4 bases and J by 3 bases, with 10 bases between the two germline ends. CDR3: CSVVASLYNEQFF. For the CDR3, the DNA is TGCAGCGTTGTTGCGAGCCTCTACAATGAGCAGTTCTTC.

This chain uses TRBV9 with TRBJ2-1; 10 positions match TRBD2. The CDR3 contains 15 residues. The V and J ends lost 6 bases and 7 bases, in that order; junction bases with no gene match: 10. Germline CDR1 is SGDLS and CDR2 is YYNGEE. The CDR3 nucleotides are TGTGCCAGCACCGTGGGACTAGCGCACGATAATGAGCAGTTCTTC. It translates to CASTVGLAHDNEQFF.

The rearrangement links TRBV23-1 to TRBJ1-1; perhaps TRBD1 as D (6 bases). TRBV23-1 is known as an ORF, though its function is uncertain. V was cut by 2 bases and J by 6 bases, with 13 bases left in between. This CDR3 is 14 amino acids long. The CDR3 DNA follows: TGCGCCAGCAGTCAAAGGGGGATGGTGCCTGAAGCTTTCTTT. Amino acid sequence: CASSQRGMVPEAFF.

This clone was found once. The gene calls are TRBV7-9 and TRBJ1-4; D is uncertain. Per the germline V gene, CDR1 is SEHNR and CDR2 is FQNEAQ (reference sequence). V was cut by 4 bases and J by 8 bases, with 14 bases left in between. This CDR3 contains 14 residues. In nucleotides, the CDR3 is TGTGCCAGCAGCTCCGACTTGGAAAGGGAAAAACTGTTTTTT. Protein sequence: CASSSDLEREKLFF. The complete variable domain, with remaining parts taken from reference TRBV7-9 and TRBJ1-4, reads DTGVSQNPRHKITKRGQNVTFRCDPISEHNRLYWYRQTLGQGPEFLTYFQNEAQLEKSRLLSDRFSAERPKGSFSTLEIQRTEQGDSAMYLCASSSDLEREKLFFGSGTQLSVL.

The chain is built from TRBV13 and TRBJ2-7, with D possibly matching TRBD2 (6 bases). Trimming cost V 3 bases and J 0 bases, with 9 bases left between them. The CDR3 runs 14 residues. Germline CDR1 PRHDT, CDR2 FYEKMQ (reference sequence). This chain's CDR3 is CASSLTRLSYEQYF. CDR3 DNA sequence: TGTGCCAGCAGCTTGACTAGACTCTCCTACGAGCAGTACTTC.

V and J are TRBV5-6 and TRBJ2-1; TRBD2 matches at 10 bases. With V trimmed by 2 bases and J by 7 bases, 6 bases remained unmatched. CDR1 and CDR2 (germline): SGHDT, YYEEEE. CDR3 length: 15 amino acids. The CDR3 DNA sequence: TGTGCCAGCAGCTTCCTAGCGGGAGATGGGAATGAGCAGTTCTTC. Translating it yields CASSFLAGDGNEQFF.

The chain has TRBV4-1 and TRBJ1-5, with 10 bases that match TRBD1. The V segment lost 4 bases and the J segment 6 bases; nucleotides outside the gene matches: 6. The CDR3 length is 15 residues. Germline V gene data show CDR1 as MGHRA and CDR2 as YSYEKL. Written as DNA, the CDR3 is TGCGCCAGCAGCCCGCGACAGGGGGCCGGTCAGCCCCAGCATTTT. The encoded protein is CASSPRQGAGQPQHF.

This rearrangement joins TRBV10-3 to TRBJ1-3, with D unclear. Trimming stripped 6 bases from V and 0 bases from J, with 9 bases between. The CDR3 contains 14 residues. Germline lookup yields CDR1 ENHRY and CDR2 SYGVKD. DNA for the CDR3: TGTGCCATCAGCCAACTAAGCTCTGGAAACACCATATATTTT. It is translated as CAISQLSSGNTIYF.

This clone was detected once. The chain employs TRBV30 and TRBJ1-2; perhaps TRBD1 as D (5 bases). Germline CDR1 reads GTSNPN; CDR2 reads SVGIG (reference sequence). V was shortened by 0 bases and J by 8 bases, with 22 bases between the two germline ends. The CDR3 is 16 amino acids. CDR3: CAWSVGQGQGNEGYTF. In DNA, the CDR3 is TGTGCCTGGAGTGTTGGGCAGGGCCAAGGAAATGAGGGCTACACCTTC.

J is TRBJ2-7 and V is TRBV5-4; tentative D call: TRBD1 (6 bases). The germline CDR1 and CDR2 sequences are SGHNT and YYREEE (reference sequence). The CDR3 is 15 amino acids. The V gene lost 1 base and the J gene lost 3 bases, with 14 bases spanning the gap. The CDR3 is CASSLQGPSGYEQYF. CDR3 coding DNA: TGTGCCAGCAGCTTGCAGGGGCCTTCGGGCTACGAGCAGTACTTC.

The CDR3 is CSVGRGSNQPQHF. The DNA of the CDR3 is TGCAGCGTTGGTCGAGGTAGCAATCAGCCCCAGCATTTT. The rearrangement joins TRBV29-1 to TRBJ1-5, with D unclear. Germline V gives CDR1 SQVTM, CDR2 ANQGSEA. The CDR3 covers 13 residues. Trimming cost V 4 bases and J 0 bases, with 7 bases left between them.

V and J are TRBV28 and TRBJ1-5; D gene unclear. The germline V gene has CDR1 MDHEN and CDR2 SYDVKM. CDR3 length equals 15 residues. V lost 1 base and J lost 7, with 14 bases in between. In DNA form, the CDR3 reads TGTGCCAGCAGTTTATTGTGGGGATCGGGACAGCCCCAGCATTTT. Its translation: CASSLLWGSGQPQHF.

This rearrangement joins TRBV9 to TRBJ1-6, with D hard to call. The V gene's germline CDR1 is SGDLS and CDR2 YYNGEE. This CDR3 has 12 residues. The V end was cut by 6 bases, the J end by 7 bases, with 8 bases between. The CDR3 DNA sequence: TGTGCCAGCACCACCGGGAATTCACCCCTCCACTTT. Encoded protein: CASTTGNSPLHF.

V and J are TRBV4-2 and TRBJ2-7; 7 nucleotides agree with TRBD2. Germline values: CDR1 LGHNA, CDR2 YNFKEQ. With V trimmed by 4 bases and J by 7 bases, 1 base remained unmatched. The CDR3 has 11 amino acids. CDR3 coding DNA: TGTGCCAGCAGCCGAGCGGGGGAGCAGTACTTC. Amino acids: CASSRAGEQYF.

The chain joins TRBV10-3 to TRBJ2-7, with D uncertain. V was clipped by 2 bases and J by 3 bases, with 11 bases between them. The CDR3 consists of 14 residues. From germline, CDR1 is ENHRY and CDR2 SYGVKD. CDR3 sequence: CAISETNDGYEQYF. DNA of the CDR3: TGTGCCATCAGTGAGACTAACGATGGCTACGAGCAGTACTTC.

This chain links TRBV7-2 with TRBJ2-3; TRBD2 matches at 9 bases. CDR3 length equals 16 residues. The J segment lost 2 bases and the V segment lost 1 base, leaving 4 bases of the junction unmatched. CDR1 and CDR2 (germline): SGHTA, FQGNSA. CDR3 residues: CASSLVASGTTDTQYF. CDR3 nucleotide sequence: TGTGCCAGCAGCTTAGTCGCTAGCGGGACCACAGATACGCAGTATTTT.

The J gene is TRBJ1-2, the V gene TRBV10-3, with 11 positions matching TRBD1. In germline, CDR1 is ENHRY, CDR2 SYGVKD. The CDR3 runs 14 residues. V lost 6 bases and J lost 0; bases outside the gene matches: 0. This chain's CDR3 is CAIRGQGANYGYTF. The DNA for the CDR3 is TGTGCCATCAGGGGACAGGGGGCTAACTATGGCTACACCTTC.

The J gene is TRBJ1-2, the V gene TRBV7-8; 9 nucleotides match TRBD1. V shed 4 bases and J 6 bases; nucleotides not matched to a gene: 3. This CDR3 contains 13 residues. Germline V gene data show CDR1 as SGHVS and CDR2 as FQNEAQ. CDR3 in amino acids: CASSSRTGDGYTF. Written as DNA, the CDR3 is TGTGCCAGCAGCTCCCGGACAGGGGATGGCTACACCTTC.

CDR3 in amino acids: CASSAGLAENSYEQYF. CDR3 DNA: TGTGCCAGCAGTGCCGGACTAGCGGAGAATTCCTACGAGCAGTACTTC. The J gene is TRBJ2-7, the V gene TRBV6-1; 10 bases agree with TRBD2. Germline V gene lookup returns CDR1 MNHNS and CDR2 SASEGT. Germline trimming cut 4 bases from V and 1 base from J; bases unmatched to any gene: 7. The CDR3 has 16 amino acids.

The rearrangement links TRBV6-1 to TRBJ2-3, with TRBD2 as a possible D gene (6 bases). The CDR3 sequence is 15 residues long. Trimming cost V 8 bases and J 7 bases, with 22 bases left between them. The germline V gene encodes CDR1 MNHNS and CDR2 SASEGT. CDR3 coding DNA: TGTGCCAGCCTAGGGGAGCGGGCGGATAGAAATACGCAGTATTTT. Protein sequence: CASLGERADRNTQYF.

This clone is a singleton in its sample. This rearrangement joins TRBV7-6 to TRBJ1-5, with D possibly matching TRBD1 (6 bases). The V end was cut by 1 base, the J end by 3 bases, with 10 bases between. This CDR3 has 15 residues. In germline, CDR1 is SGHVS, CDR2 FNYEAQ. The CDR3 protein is CASSLEQGLNQPQHF. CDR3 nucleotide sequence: TGTGCCAGCAGCTTAGAACAGGGCCTCAATCAGCCCCAGCATTTT.

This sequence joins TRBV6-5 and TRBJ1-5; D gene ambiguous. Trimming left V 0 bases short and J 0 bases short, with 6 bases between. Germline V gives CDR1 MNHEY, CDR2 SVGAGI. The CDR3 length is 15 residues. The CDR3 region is CASSYSRGSNQPQHF. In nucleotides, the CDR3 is TGTGCCAGCAGTTACTCAAGAGGTAGCAATCAGCCCCAGCATTTT.

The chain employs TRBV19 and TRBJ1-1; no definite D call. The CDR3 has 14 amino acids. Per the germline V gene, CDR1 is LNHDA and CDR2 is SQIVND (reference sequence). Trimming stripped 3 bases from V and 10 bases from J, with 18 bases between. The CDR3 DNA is TGTGCCAGTAGTATCAATGGAGTGGAACGGGTAGCTTTCTTT. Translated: CASSINGVERVAFF.

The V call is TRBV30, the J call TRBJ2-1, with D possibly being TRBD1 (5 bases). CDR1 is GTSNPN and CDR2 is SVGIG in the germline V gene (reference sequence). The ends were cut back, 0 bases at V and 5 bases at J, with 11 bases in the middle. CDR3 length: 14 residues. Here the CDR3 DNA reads TGTGCCTGGAGTGTATGGGGCCTAAACAATGAGCAGTTCTTC. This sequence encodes CAWSVWGLNNEQFF.

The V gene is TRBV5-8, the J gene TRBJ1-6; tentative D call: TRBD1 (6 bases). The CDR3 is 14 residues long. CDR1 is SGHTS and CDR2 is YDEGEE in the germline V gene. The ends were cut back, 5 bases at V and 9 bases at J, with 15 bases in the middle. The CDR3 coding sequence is TGTGCCAGCAGTTATGACAGGTGGGCTTCACCCCTCCACTTT. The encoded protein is CASSYDRWASPLHF.

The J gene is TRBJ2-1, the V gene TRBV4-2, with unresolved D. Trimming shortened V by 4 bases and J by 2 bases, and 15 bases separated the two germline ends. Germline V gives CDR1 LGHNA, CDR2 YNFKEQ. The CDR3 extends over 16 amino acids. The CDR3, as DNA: TGTGCCAGCAGCCTAGGTGGCGGCGCCGCCTACAATGAGCAGTTCTTC. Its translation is CASSLGGGAAYNEQFF.

The CDR3 is CASSVDMISGVTGELFF. CDR3 DNA: TGTGCCAGCAGCGTAGACATGATTAGCGGGGTTACCGGGGAGCTGTTTTTT. The chain combines TRBV9 with TRBJ2-2; 8 bases are a match to TRBD2. CDR3 size: 17 residues. V gave up 0 bases and J gave up 5 bases; unmatched junction bases: 9. Germline CDR1 is SGDLS and CDR2 is YYNGEE.

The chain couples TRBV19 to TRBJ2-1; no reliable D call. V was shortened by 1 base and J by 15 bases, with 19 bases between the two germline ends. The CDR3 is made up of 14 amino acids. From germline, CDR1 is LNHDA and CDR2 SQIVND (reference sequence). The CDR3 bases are TGTGCCAGTAGTATAGTGGTTCAGGAACCACTGAGGTTCTTC. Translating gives CASSIVVQEPLRFF.